Shown below are 27 T cell receptor beta chains from a single sample sequenced in a study of long-term antiretroviral therapy in people with HIV. The run of the v3.0 immunoSEQ assay was at survey level. The method was immunoSEQ multiplex PCR; TCRdb's version includes in-frame clones alone and lacks a portion of them. The sample lists around 29,000 clones, nearly 95% seen once, with over 5% in the top ten. The source material was unsorted PBMCs, sampled approximately 6.3 years after starting antiretroviral therapy. These receptor sequences come from a woman in her 40s with HIV.

This clone was counted a few times. J is TRBJ1-1 and V is TRBV4-1; no clear D gene. This CDR3 has 16 amino acids. CDR1 and CDR2 from the germline V gene are MGHRA and YSYEKL. With 0 bases removed from V and 5 bases from J, the gap between germline ends came to 16 bases. CDR3 DNA sequence: TGCGCCAGCAGCCAAGATGTGGCAGCGGGAGATACTGAAGCTTTCTTT. Translation gives CASSQDVAAGDTEAFF.

The chain links TRBV4-3 to TRBJ1-1; a weak D match, TRBD1 (5 bases). Trimming pared 7 bases from V and 5 bases from J, leaving 23 bases between. CDR1 and CDR2 (germline): LGHNA, YSLEER. The CDR3 spans 16 residues. This CDR3 is CASTPQSGREFTEAFF. The DNA of the CDR3 is TGCGCCAGCACCCCCCAGAGTGGCAGGGAATTTACTGAAGCTTTCTTT.

For the CDR3, the DNA is TGTGCCAGCAGCTTTGAGGGGTACACAGATACGCAGTATTTT. Translating it yields CASSFEGYTDTQYF. V usage is TRBV7-9 and J usage is TRBJ2-3; perhaps D is TRBD1 or TRBD2 (5 bases each). Germline V gene data show CDR1 as SEHNR and CDR2 as FQNEAQ (reference sequence). The CDR3 runs to 14 residues. The ends were cut back, 3 bases at V and 2 bases at J, with 9 bases in the middle.

The rearrangement links TRBV19 to TRBJ1-2; 12 positions match TRBD1. The length of the CDR3 is 15 residues. Germline assignment: CDR1 LNHDA and CDR2 SQIVND (reference sequence). J lost 4 bases, V lost 9 bases, and 9 bases had no gene match. The CDR3 loop reads CASRDRGLVGYGYTF. The CDR3 DNA reads TGTGCCAGCCGGGACAGGGGGCTGGTGGGCTATGGCTACACCTTC.

The chain recombines TRBV10-2 with TRBJ2-5; D is uncertain. Germline V gene lookup returns CDR1 WSHSY and CDR2 SAAADI. The V and J ends lost 3 bases and 1 base respectively, with 6 bases between them. CDR3 length: 13 residues. CDR3 residues: CASSEQPQETQYF. CDR3 nucleotide sequence: TGCGCCAGCAGTGAACAGCCCCAAGAGACCCAGTACTTC.

This chain uses TRBV19 with TRBJ2-3; 7 bases map to TRBD2. V dropped 7 bases and J dropped 2; count of bases not matched to a gene: 9. This CDR3 comprises 15 residues. Germline V lookup: CDR1 LNHDA, CDR2 SQIVND (reference sequence). CDR3 nucleotide sequence: TGTGCCAGTACCGCTCTAGCGGTCAACACAGATACGCAGTATTTT. Translated, it gives CASTALAVNTDTQYF.

This clone has more than one count but fewer than ten. The chain combines TRBV2 with TRBJ2-7; D unclear. Germline V gene lookup returns CDR1 SNHLY and CDR2 FYNNEI. This CDR3 is 12 amino acids long. V was cut by 2 bases and J by 2 bases, with 4 bases left in between. The CDR3 loop is CASSEWTYEQYF. CDR3 DNA sequence: TGTGCCAGCAGTGAATGGACCTACGAGCAGTACTTC.

The rearrangement links TRBV9 to TRBJ1-2; D might be TRBD1 (5 bases). Germline CDR1 reads SGDLS; CDR2 reads YYNGEE. V lost 0 bases and J 8 bases, leaving 11 bases between the germline ends. The CDR3 is made up of 13 amino acids. This CDR3 reads CASSVDGGTGYTF. The DNA for the CDR3 is TGTGCCAGCAGCGTAGATGGGGGGACGGGCTACACCTTC.

The V call is TRBV30, the J call TRBJ2-7, with a possible D match to TRBD2 (7 bases). This CDR3 comprises 13 residues. Germline V gene data show CDR1 as GTSNPN and CDR2 as SVGIG (reference sequence). Trimming removed 2 bases from V and 5 bases from J, with 13 bases in between. The CDR3 DNA sequence: TGTGCCTGGAGTAAGGGGGGGGATAACGAGCAGTACTTC. This translates into CAWSKGGDNEQYF. The full variable domain, its missing parts supplied by reference TRBV30 and TRBJ2-7, is SQTIHQWPATLVQPVGSPLSLECTVEGTSNPNLYWYRQAAGRGLQLLFYSVGIGQISSEVPQNLSASRPQDRQFILSSKKLLLSDSGFYLCAWSKGGDNEQYFGPGTRLTVT.

The V gene is TRBV5-1, the J gene TRBJ1-4; TRBD1 is a possible D gene (5 bases). V lost 4 bases and J lost 3, with 7 bases in between. Germline V gene sequence: CDR1 SGHRS, CDR2 YFSETQ. CDR3 size: 13 residues. The CDR3 reads CASSEGPNEKLFF. CDR3 DNA sequence: TGCGCCAGCAGCGAGGGACCTAATGAAAAACTGTTTTTT.

CDR3 in DNA: TGTGCCAGCAGCTTCGCAACCGGGGGCGACGTGGGTGGCTACACCTTC. It yields the protein CASSFATGGDVGGYTF. The V gene is TRBV5-6, the J gene TRBJ1-2; a weak D match, TRBD1 (6 bases). The CDR3 is made up of 16 amino acids. V gave up 2 bases and J gave up 7 bases, with 21 bases separating them. The germline CDR1 and CDR2 sequences are SGHDT and YYEEEE.

The chain joins TRBV11-1 to TRBJ2-1; 8 bases fit TRBD2. The CDR3 covers 14 residues. Unmatched junction bases numbered 1, after V lost 4 bases and J lost 2 bases. Per the germline V gene, CDR1 is SGHAT and CDR2 is FQDESV (reference sequence). This CDR3 is CASSSGRAYNEQFF. CDR3 in DNA: TGTGCCAGCAGCTCCGGGAGGGCCTACAATGAGCAGTTCTTC.

The chain uses TRBV11-3 and TRBJ2-2; 11 bases agree with TRBD2. V lost 1 base to trimming and J lost 5 bases; unmatched junction nucleotides: 0. The CDR3 spans 15 residues. CDR1 and CDR2 (germline): SGHNT, YENEEA. The CDR3 nucleotides are TGTGCCAGCAGCTTAGGACTAGCGGGGACCGGGGAGCTGTTTTTT. It encodes CASSLGLAGTGELFF.

The chain has TRBV29-1 and TRBJ1-1, with TRBD1 matching 7 bases. CDR1 SQVTM and CDR2 ANQGSEA come from the germline V gene. Germline trimming cut 4 bases from V and 2 bases from J; bases unmatched to any gene: 7. The CDR3 extends over 14 amino acids. This chain's CDR3 is CSVARGIINTEAFF. The CDR3 DNA is TGCAGCGTTGCCAGGGGGATAATTAACACTGAAGCTTTCTTT.

The rearrangement joins TRBV30 to TRBJ2-7, with 12 nucleotides matching TRBD1. V gave up 7 bases and J gave up 4 bases; unmatched junction bases: 11. The CDR3 is 15 amino acids. Germline CDR1 is GTSNPN and CDR2 is SVGIG (reference sequence). The CDR3 DNA reads as TGTGCCTCGAACCTGGGGACAGGGGGCCCTTACGAGCAGTACTTC. This gives the protein CASNLGTGGPYEQYF.

The chain uses TRBV9 and TRBJ2-7, with 8 bases lining up with TRBD1. V was clipped by 4 bases and J by 1 base; unmatched bases: 7. This CDR3 has 15 residues. Germline CDR1 reads SGDLS; CDR2 reads YYNGEE. CDR3 region: CASSPRQGLSYEQYF. In DNA, the CDR3 is TGTGCCAGCAGCCCCAGACAGGGGTTATCCTACGAGCAGTACTTC.

This chain connects TRBV27 to TRBJ1-1; weak D call: TRBD1 (5 bases). The V end lost 3 bases, the J end lost 3 bases, and 23 bases lay between the germline ends. This CDR3 has 18 residues. Germline V gene data show CDR1 as MNHEY and CDR2 as SMNVEV (reference sequence). CDR3 region: CASSLGGLGVIGDTEAFF. The CDR3 DNA reads as TGTGCCAGCAGTTTGGGGGGTTTGGGGGTGATCGGGGACACTGAAGCTTTCTTT.

The J gene is TRBJ1-4, the V gene TRBV27; the match to TRBD1 covers 7 bases. The CDR3 consists of 14 residues. The V and J ends lost 4 bases and 7 bases, in that order; junction bases with no gene match: 6. Germline CDR1 MNHEY, CDR2 SMNVEV (reference sequence). As DNA, the CDR3 is TGTGCCAGCAGTTATCGACAGGGTGCTGAAAAACTGTTTTTT. This encodes CASSYRQGAEKLFF.

This sequence joins TRBV5-1 and TRBJ2-2; 7 nucleotides align to TRBD2. The CDR3 has 16 residues. Per germline, CDR1 SGHRS and CDR2 YFSETQ. The J segment lost 6 bases and the V segment lost 4 bases, leaving 12 bases of the junction unmatched. The CDR3 DNA is TGCGCCAGCAGCCCAACCGGGACTACTCTATCCGGGGAGCTGTTTTTT. It encodes CASSPTGTTLSGELFF.

The V call is TRBV5-4, the J call TRBJ2-1; 9 nucleotides align to TRBD1. V lost 4 bases to trimming and J lost 6 bases; unmatched junction nucleotides: 5. The CDR3 spans 14 residues. CDR1 and CDR2 from the germline V gene are SGHNT and YYREEE (reference sequence). As DNA, the CDR3 is TGTGCCAGCAGCCTCCGGGACAGGGTCAATGAGCAGTTCTTC. Its protein product is CASSLRDRVNEQFF.

The V gene is TRBV11-3, the J gene TRBJ2-1, with TRBD2 matching over 7 bases. Germline CDR1 SGHNT, CDR2 YENEEA. The CDR3 is made up of 13 amino acids. V lost 1 base and J lost 9; bases outside the gene matches: 3. The CDR3 spells CASSLVGEGEQFF. The CDR3 DNA reads TGTGCCAGCAGCTTAGTGGGGGAGGGTGAGCAGTTCTTC.

The chain carries TRBV6-6 and TRBJ1-5; D call uncertain. The germline V and J ends were trimmed by 2 bases and 1 base, with 9 bases remaining between them. This CDR3 comprises 15 residues. CDR1 is MNHNY, CDR2 SVGAGI, per germline (reference sequence). The DNA for the CDR3 is TGTGCCAGCAGTTACAGTAGGCTCAGCAATCAGCCCCAGCATTTT. Translation: CASSYSRLSNQPQHF.

The chain's CDR3 is CASRQGPGTEAFF. The CDR3, as DNA: TGCGCCAGCAGACAGGGCCCGGGCACTGAAGCTTTCTTT. The V gene is TRBV4-1, the J gene TRBJ1-1; D may be TRBD1 (6 bases). Germline values: CDR1 MGHRA, CDR2 YSYEKL. This CDR3 is 13 amino acids long. V was pared by 6 bases and J by 4 bases, with 12 bases between.

V usage is TRBV5-1 and J usage is TRBJ2-2, with 9 bases matching TRBD2. The CDR3 is made up of 16 amino acids. The junction had 4 bases not matched to a gene; V was cut back by 2 bases and J by 2 bases. In germline, CDR1 is SGHRS, CDR2 YFSETQ. The CDR3 DNA reads TGCGCCAGCAGCTTCGGTAGCGGGGGAAACACCGGGGAGCTGTTTTTT. Its translation: CASSFGSGGNTGELFF.

The gene calls are TRBV7-2 and TRBJ2-5, with D unclear. Germline assignment: CDR1 SGHTA and CDR2 FQGNSA. Trimming stripped 0 bases from V and 0 bases from J, with 5 bases between. The CDR3 sequence is 14 residues long. The CDR3 nucleotides read TGTGCCAGCAGCTTAGCGGCGTACCAAGAGACCCAGTACTTC. As protein: CASSLAAYQETQYF.

The chain uses TRBV7-9 and TRBJ1-6, with a weak D call TRBD1 (6 bases). Germline V gene data show CDR1 as SEHNR and CDR2 as FQNEAQ (reference sequence). This CDR3 has 17 residues. V lost 5 bases and J lost 4, with 18 bases in between. The CDR3: CASSRQQGLGYNSPLHF. The CDR3 bases are TGTGCCAGCAGCCGTCAACAGGGTTTAGGATATAATTCACCCCTCCACTTT.

The chain is built from TRBV14 and TRBJ2-1, with 8 bases lining up with TRBD1. The length of the CDR3 is 14 residues. V lost 4 bases, J lost 6 bases, and 5 bases stayed unmatched. Germline-derived CDR1 and CDR2 are SGHDN and FVKESK. CDR3 sequence reads: CASSPRTGGNEQFF. As DNA, the CDR3 is TGTGCCAGCAGCCCGCGAACAGGGGGCAATGAGCAGTTCTTC.